Listed below are T cell receptor beta chains from one sample, sequenced in a study of molecular identifiers for immune sequencing clone quantification. TCRdb re-called the PCR reads through MiXCR, storing one row per CDR3 protein. The sample shows more than 250,000 distinct CDR3 sequences, about 20% of them seen only once. The sample comprised naive CD8+ T cells from blood, with Jurkat cell RNA spiked in. Every receptor here comes from a human donor in good health. Some libraries in this study had Jurkat cell RNA spiked in. Each CDR3 is given with its conserved first and last residue. Fields, in order: CDR3 length, clone size, V gene, CDR3 protein. Not all rows give a size; the values are once, few, many and, for expanded clones, a class.

cdr3_length: 14; clone_size: many; v_call: TRBV7-6; cdr3_aa: CASTPGGYQETQYF
cdr3_length: 17; clone_size: .; v_call: TRBV4-3; cdr3_aa: CASSQDRSSGAYNEQFF
cdr3_length: 16; clone_size: .; v_call: TRBV11-2; cdr3_aa: CASSLEDRVGTDTQYF
cdr3_length: 14; clone_size: many; v_call: TRBV7-9; cdr3_aa: CASSSQRSTDTQYF
cdr3_length: 19; clone_size: many; v_call: TRBV28; cdr3_aa: CASSSITSGSGYGQETQYF
cdr3_length: 19; clone_size: few; v_call: TRBV19; cdr3_aa: CASSIDWPTSGTSTDTQYF
cdr3_length: 14; clone_size: .; v_call: TRBV9; cdr3_aa: CASSVDGIQETQYF
cdr3_length: 16; clone_size: few; v_call: TRBV29-1; cdr3_aa: CGVERQGGLVTDTQYF
cdr3_length: 16; clone_size: .; v_call: TRBV19; cdr3_aa: CASKPGGAGGYNEQFF
cdr3_length: 16; clone_size: few; v_call: TRBV18; cdr3_aa: CASSPEAQMTGETQYF
cdr3_length: 13; clone_size: many; v_call: TRBV6-5; cdr3_aa: CASNPRAVGEQYF
cdr3_length: 17; clone_size: many; v_call: TRBV4-1; cdr3_aa: CASSPTDGIEANYGYTF
cdr3_length: 15; clone_size: many; v_call: TRBV25-1; cdr3_aa: CASSEPAAGSDGYTF
cdr3_length: 13; clone_size: many; v_call: TRBV7-2; cdr3_aa: CASSLGTAYEQFF
cdr3_length: 13; clone_size: many; v_call: TRBV28; cdr3_aa: CASTPANSYEQYF
cdr3_length: 11; clone_size: .; v_call: TRBV6-2/TRBV6-3; cdr3_aa: CASYGGPEQFF
cdr3_length: 14; clone_size: many; v_call: TRBV7-8; cdr3_aa: CASSLWGLAGEQYF
cdr3_length: 11; clone_size: many; v_call: TRBV6-1; cdr3_aa: CASRSGKSIFF
cdr3_length: 13; clone_size: many; v_call: TRBV6-2/TRBV6-3; cdr3_aa: CASSPDEGYEQYF
cdr3_length: 13; clone_size: .; v_call: TRBV30; cdr3_aa: CAWNWGSSYEQHF
cdr3_length: 18; clone_size: many; v_call: TRBV4-3; cdr3_aa: CASSQVLSGRAIGDTQYF
cdr3_length: 21; clone_size: many; v_call: TRBV5-6; cdr3_aa: CASSSIAGVVAFLSGANVLTF
cdr3_length: 13; clone_size: many; v_call: TRBV10-3; cdr3_aa: CAIRGDSKETQYF
cdr3_length: 13; clone_size: many; v_call: TRBV12-3/TRBV12-4; cdr3_aa: CASSQNWVGELFF
cdr3_length: 17; clone_size: .; v_call: TRBV6-2/TRBV6-3; cdr3_aa: CASSSIPGTVGLYGYTF
cdr3_length: 13; clone_size: .; v_call: TRBV12-3/TRBV12-4; cdr3_aa: CASNGHYTDTQYF
cdr3_length: 16; clone_size: .; v_call: TRBV28; cdr3_aa: CASSLIGRLSNQPQHF
cdr3_length: 14; clone_size: once; v_call: TRBV7-9; cdr3_aa: CASSLGVGPQPQHF
cdr3_length: 14; clone_size: .; v_call: TRBV11-2; cdr3_aa: CASSWDSNYNEQFF
cdr3_length: 13; clone_size: many; v_call: TRBV19; cdr3_aa: CASRRGATGELFF
cdr3_length: 13; clone_size: many; v_call: TRBV7-9; cdr3_aa: CASSPKPANEQFF
cdr3_length: 15; clone_size: many; v_call: TRBV7-9; cdr3_aa: CASSPDRGSNQPQHF
cdr3_length: 15; clone_size: many; v_call: TRBV6-5; cdr3_aa: CASNIYGQGSDTQYF
cdr3_length: 16; clone_size: few; v_call: TRBV4-1; cdr3_aa: CASSQDGLAGADTQYF
cdr3_length: 13; clone_size: few; v_call: TRBV6-6; cdr3_aa: CASSYKLADEQFF
cdr3_length: 13; clone_size: many; v_call: TRBV20-1; cdr3_aa: CSARGGLNTEAFF
cdr3_length: 17; clone_size: few; v_call: TRBV4-1; cdr3_aa: CASSQEDRTRDLETQYF
cdr3_length: 17; clone_size: .; v_call: TRBV24-1; cdr3_aa: CATSDFRARSSYNEQFF
cdr3_length: 15; clone_size: .; v_call: TRBV20-1; cdr3_aa: CSAKGLAGGPDTQYF
cdr3_length: 16; clone_size: many; v_call: TRBV7-9; cdr3_aa: CASSPTTGKNSYEQYF
cdr3_length: 17; clone_size: few; v_call: TRBV4-3; cdr3_aa: CASSQDHPSGRWNEQYF
cdr3_length: 18; clone_size: many; v_call: TRBV19; cdr3_aa: CASSIGSWKSASTDTQYF
cdr3_length: 15; clone_size: many; v_call: TRBV29-1; cdr3_aa: CSVEDWSRGYYGYTF